This record looks at one T cell receptor beta chain sequence and its context. The sample originates from a study of blood T cell repertoires in COVID-19. Across the study: Whether acute or convalescent, the COVID-19 samples came from the United States, Italy and Spain.

Sequenced by immunoSEQ multiplex PCR; TCRdb stores in-frame clones only, minus some. The sample lists under 450,000 clones, around nine tenths occurring once. With V trimmed by 4 bases and J by 3 bases, 6 bases remained unmatched. CDR3 length equals 16 residues. The V gene's germline CDR1 is MNHEY and CDR2 SMNVEV (reference sequence). This receptor was taken from a woman aged 60-75 years with COVID-19, enrolled during active disease. This rearrangement joins TRBV27 to TRBJ2-7; 13 bases align to TRBD2. The sequencing input was peripheral blood. The chain's CDR3 is CASSYSGLAGNYEQYF. Written as DNA, the CDR3 is TGTGCCAGCAGTTACTCGGGACTAGCGGGGAACTACGAGCAGTACTTC.